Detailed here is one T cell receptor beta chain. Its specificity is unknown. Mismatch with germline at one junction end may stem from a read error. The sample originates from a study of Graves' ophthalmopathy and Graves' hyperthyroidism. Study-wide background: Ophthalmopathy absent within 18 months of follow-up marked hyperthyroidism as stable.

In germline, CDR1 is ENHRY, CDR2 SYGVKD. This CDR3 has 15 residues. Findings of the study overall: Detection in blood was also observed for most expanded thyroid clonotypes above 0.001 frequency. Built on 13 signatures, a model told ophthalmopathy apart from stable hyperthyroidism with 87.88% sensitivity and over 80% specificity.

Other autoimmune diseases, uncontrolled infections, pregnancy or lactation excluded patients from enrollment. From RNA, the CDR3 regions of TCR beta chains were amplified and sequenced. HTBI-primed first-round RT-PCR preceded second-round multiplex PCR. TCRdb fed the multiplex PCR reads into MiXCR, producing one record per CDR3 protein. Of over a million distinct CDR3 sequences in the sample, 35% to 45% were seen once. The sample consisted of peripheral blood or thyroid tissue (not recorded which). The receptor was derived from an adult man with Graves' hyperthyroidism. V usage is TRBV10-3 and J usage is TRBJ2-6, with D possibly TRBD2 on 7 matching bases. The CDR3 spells CASSEAGVGADVLTF. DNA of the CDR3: TGTGCCAGCAGTGAGGCGGGAGTGGGGGCCGACGTCCTGACTTTC.